The clone carrying this TCR beta chain was detected only a few times. The antigen is not known. RNA transcripts yielded amplified TCR beta CDR3 regions. In the first-round RT-PCR of the TCR CDR3, the HTBI primer set was used. Via MiXCR, TCRdb re-called the multiplex PCR reads, giving one row per CDR3 protein. The data contain 490,000 or so distinct CDR3 sequences, 22% of them singletons. Patients were excluded because of uncontrolled infection, other autoimmune disease, pregnancy or lactation. Together with thyroid ultrasound, orbital computed tomography, serum thyroxine and TRAb, clinical symptoms were used for diagnoses. PBMCs were sourced from about 10 ml fresh peripheral blood. This entry belongs to a study of T cells in Graves' hyperthyroidism and ophthalmopathy. The study, taken as a whole, reports: In the blood, most expanded thyroid clonotypes above 0.001 appeared as well.

CDR1 is LNHDA, CDR2 SQIVND, per germline (reference sequence). The CDR3 spans 15 residues. J was trimmed by 1 base and V by 7 bases; bases with no gene match: 3. The chain joins TRBV19 to TRBJ2-3, with TRBD2 matching over 12 bases. Sequenced sample: blood. The TCR originated in a woman in her 70s with Graves' ophthalmopathy. CDR3 amino acids: CASTGLAGRTDTQYF. CDR3 sequence (DNA): TGTGCCAGTACCGGACTAGCGGGACGCACAGATACGCAGTATTTT.